This TCR beta chain was obtained from a study of T cells in Graves' hyperthyroidism and ophthalmopathy. Study-level points and caveats: Most thyroid clonotypes that were expanded above 0.001 also turned up in blood.

Amplification yielded TCR beta CDR3 regions, with RNA transcripts as the source. The HTBI primer set drove a first-round RT-PCR of the TCR CDR3. Using its own MiXCR run on the multiplex PCR reads, TCRdb lists one record per CDR3 protein. The sample yields 500,000 to 550,000 distinct CDR3 sequences, about a fifth seen once. Lactation, pregnancy, other autoimmune disease or uncontrolled infection led to exclusion of patients. This clonotype was detected many times. Its antigen is unknown. V lost 6 bases and J 4 bases, leaving 13 bases between the germline ends. The CDR3 totals 14 residues. The V gene is TRBV12-3 or TRBV12-4, the J gene TRBJ1-3; D unresolved. The sample consisted of blood. The source of this sequence is a man between 18 and 35 years old with Graves' hyperthyroidism. CDR3 nucleotides: TGTGCCAGCAGAAAAAGAGAACTCGGAAACACCATATATTTT. Protein: CASRKRELGNTIYF.